The source of this T cell receptor beta chain is a study of OX40 agonist ivuxolimab in advanced cancers. Clones were read by immunoSEQ multiplex PCR, and TCRdb kept only the in-frame ones, dropping some. Of roughly 67,000 clones listed, 85% to 90% are singletons. Trimming took 0 bases from V and 6 from J, leaving 6 bases between them. CDR1 is MNHNY and CDR2 is SVGAGI in the germline V gene (reference sequence). This CDR3 is built from 12 residues. The origin of this receptor is an adult with an advanced solid tumor such as melanoma, head and neck, liver or kidney cancer. The chain employs TRBV6-6 and TRBJ2-7; D unresolved. The source was CD4+ or CD8+ T cells sorted from blood, collected in a trial of the OX40 agonist ivuxolimab. This chain's CDR3 is CASSYSSSEQYF. CDR3 nucleotides: TGTGCCAGCAGTTACTCTAGCAGCGAGCAGTACTTC.